One and the same sample provided the 11 T cell receptor beta chains below, sequenced in a study of shared clonotypes between healthy human individuals. Measured with immunoSEQ multiplex PCR; TCRdb has only the in-frame clones, and not every one. The data hold about 1.5 million clones, with roughly 95% observed a single time. The sample was naive CD4+ T cells sorted from blood. Subset denoted: CD45RA+ positively selected. Receptors originate from a man younger than 40 in good health.

The chain joins TRBV29-1 to TRBJ2-1; tentative D call: TRBD2 (6 bases). Looked up from germline, CDR1 is SQVTM and CDR2 is ANQGSEA. With 4 bases removed from V and 6 bases from J, the gap between germline ends came to 13 bases. The CDR3 has 13 amino acids. The CDR3 DNA follows: TGCAGCGTTGGGTCGAGGGGAGGCAATGAGCAGTTCTTC. Its protein is CSVGSRGGNEQFF.

The chain carries TRBV5-1 and TRBJ2-7; possibly TRBD1 or TRBD2 for D (5 bases each). CDR1 SGHRS and CDR2 YFSETQ come from the germline V gene. Trimming took off 1 base at V and 2 bases at J, with 19 bases between the two ends. The CDR3 sequence is 17 residues long. DNA of the CDR3: TGCGCCAGCAGCTTGATTTCCTCCGGGACGGCGACCTACGAGCAGTACTTC. Residues: CASSLISSGTATYEQYF.

V is TRBV6-5 and J is TRBJ2-1; D tentatively reads TRBD1 or TRBD2 (5 bases each). The CDR3 covers 16 residues. Germline CDR1 MNHEY, CDR2 SVGAGI. Trimming took 2 bases from V and 9 from J, leaving 20 bases between them. In nucleotides, the CDR3 is TGTGCCAGCAGTTACGTTCGAAAGGGACCTCTTTTTGAGCAGTTCTTC. Its protein product is CASSYVRKGPLFEQFF.

The CDR3 DNA reads as TGTGCCAGCAGGCCCATCCCGGACACTGAAGCTTTCTTT. This sequence encodes CASRPIPDTEAFF. V gene TRBV6-1 combines with J gene TRBJ1-1; D is unclear. The CDR3 has 13 amino acids. Trimming took off 6 bases at V and 3 bases at J, with 11 bases between the two ends. The V gene's germline CDR1 is MNHNS and CDR2 SASEGT.

The chain uses TRBV6-1 and TRBJ2-7, with TRBD1 as a possible D gene (6 bases). Trimming removed 3 bases at V and 2 bases at J, with 20 bases between. Germline V lookup: CDR1 MNHNS, CDR2 SASEGT. The CDR3 covers 17 residues. The CDR3 DNA reads as TGTGCCAGCAGTGAGGGAACCTACAGGGCCAGTACCTACGAGCAGTACTTC. Translating gives CASSEGTYRASTYEQYF.

The chain employs TRBV5-4 and TRBJ2-7, with TRBD2 matching 12 bases. Unmatched junction bases numbered 14, after V lost 5 bases and J lost 2 bases. Germline CDR1 reads SGHNT; CDR2 reads YYREEE (reference sequence). This CDR3 is built from 18 residues. In DNA form, the CDR3 reads TGTGCCAGCAGTCCCGGTGGGACTAGCGGGCGCCTAGCCTACGAGCAGTACTTC. Its protein product is CASSPGGTSGRLAYEQYF.

J is TRBJ1-1 and V is TRBV25-1; D possibly corresponds to TRBD1 (6 bases). Germline CDR1 and CDR2: MGHDK and SYGVNS. Deletions cut 6 bases from V and 8 bases from J, with 10 bases between. The CDR3 loop spans 11 amino acids. This chain's CDR3 is CASRDRREAFF. DNA for the CDR3: TGTGCCAGCAGGGACAGAAGAGAAGCTTTCTTT. Full variable domain (outside the CDR3, taken from reference TRBV25-1 and TRBJ1-1): EADIYQTPRYLVIGTGKKITLECSQTMGHDKMYWYQQDPGMELHLIHYSYGVNSTEKGDLSSESTVSRIRTEHFPLTLESARPSHTSQYLCASRDRREAFFGQGTRLTVV.

The J gene is TRBJ1-5, the V gene TRBV21-1; TRBD1 is the table's D call and was not checked against the DNA. TRBV21-1 has pseudogene status. There are 14 residues in the CDR3. CDR3 DNA sequence: TGTGCCAGCAGCAAGGGCCAAACCGATCAGCCCCAGCATTTT. Protein product: CASSKGQTDQPQHF.

The chain couples TRBV29-1 to TRBJ1-3, with D perhaps TRBD1 (5 bases). V lost 7 bases and J lost 0, with 13 bases in between. In germline, CDR1 is SQVTM, CDR2 ANQGSEA. CDR3 size: 14 residues. The CDR3 DNA is TGCAGCGAAACCGACAGCCTCTCTGGAAACACCATATATTTT. Its translation is CSETDSLSGNTIYF.

This chain uses TRBV10-3 with TRBJ1-4; no clear D gene. The CDR3 spans 15 residues. The germline V gene has CDR1 ENHRY and CDR2 SYGVKD. Trimming left V 6 bases short and J 0 bases short, with 11 bases between. DNA for the CDR3: TGTGCCATCAGCCGGACCGACTCAACTAATGAAAAACTGTTTTTT. It yields the protein CAISRTDSTNEKLFF.

The genes are TRBV9 and TRBJ2-7, with 9 bases lining up with TRBD2. The CDR3 is 15 amino acids. CDR1 SGDLS and CDR2 YYNGEE come from the germline V gene. J was trimmed by 3 bases and V by 3 bases; bases with no gene match: 7. Written as DNA, the CDR3 is TGTGCCAGCAGCGCCCGGACTAGCGCCTACTACGAGCAGTACTTC. It is translated as CASSARTSAYYEQYF.